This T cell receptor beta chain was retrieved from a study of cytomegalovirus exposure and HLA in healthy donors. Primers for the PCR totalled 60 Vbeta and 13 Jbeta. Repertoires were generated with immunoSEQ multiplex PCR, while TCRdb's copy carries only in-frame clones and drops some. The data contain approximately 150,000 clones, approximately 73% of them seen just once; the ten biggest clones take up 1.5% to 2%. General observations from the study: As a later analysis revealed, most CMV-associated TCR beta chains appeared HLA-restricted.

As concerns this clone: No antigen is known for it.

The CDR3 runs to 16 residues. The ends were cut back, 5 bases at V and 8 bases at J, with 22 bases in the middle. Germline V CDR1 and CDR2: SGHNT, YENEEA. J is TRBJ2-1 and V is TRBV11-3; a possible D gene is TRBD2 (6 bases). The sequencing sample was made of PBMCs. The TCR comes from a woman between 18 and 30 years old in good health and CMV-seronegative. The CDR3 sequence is CASSRDAGSLFDEQFF. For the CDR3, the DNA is TGTGCCAGCAGCCGCGACGCGGGGAGCTTATTCGATGAGCAGTTCTTC.